This TCR beta chain derives from a study of blood T cells in healthy people across ages. A J-beta primer mix and a sample-barcoded 5' primer were used in a second PCR of roughly 7 to 12 cycles. TCRdb reanalysed the 5' RACE reads using MiXCR and keeps one entry per CDR3 protein. The table lists approximately 1,000,000 distinct CDR3 sequences, more than 40% of them singletons. The length of the CDR3 is 16 residues. Trimming removed 5 bases from V and 2 bases from J, with 17 bases in between. The chain has TRBV12-3 or TRBV12-4 and TRBJ2-3; possibly TRBD2 for D (6 bases). Input material: blood. This receptor was obtained from a woman aged 55-69 years in good health. This CDR3 reads CASSPRGGLLTDTQYF. DNA for the CDR3: TGTGCCAGCAGTCCCCGAGGAGGGTTACTCACAGATACGCAGTATTTT.